This T cell receptor (beta chain) came from a study of regulatory T cells in long-lasting Graves disease. The wider study: Persistence in Graves' disease required over 5 years of antithyroid drugs plus positive TSH receptor antibodies.

Study results and limitations: Newly diagnosed disease favored TRBV20-1 and TRBJ2-1 over persistent disease. Public clonotype sharing was higher in persistent than newly diagnosed patients.

The time point denotes: persistent/refractory GD, antithyroid drugs over 5 years with positive TRAb. Extracted PBMC RNA gave rise to the TCR library. In its sample, this clonotype was seen many times. Its specificity is not known. The CDR3 extends over 15 amino acids. Germline V gene lookup returns CDR1 DFQATT and CDR2 SNEGSKA (reference sequence). The V end lost 3 bases, the J end lost 2 bases, and 16 bases lay between the germline ends. Libraries of TCR beta came from iRepertoire HTBI primers plus Arm-PCR of CDR3 regions. TCRdb re-analysed the multiplex PCR reads in MiXCR, keeping a single row per CDR3 protein. The table has under 500,000 distinct CDR3 sequences, around 20% seen once; the top ten hold 7% to 10%.

This receptor was identified in a female donor with Graves disease. The V and J genes are TRBV20-1 and TRBJ2-5, with D perhaps assigned TRBD1 or TRBD2 (5 bases each). Sample: peripheral blood mononuclear cells (PBMCs), taken when the disease was refractory, from a patient treated with antithyroid drugs. This CDR3 is CSASGGWGTQETQYF. CDR3 sequence (DNA): TGCAGTGCTAGTGGGGGTTGGGGTACTCAAGAGACCCAGTACTTC.